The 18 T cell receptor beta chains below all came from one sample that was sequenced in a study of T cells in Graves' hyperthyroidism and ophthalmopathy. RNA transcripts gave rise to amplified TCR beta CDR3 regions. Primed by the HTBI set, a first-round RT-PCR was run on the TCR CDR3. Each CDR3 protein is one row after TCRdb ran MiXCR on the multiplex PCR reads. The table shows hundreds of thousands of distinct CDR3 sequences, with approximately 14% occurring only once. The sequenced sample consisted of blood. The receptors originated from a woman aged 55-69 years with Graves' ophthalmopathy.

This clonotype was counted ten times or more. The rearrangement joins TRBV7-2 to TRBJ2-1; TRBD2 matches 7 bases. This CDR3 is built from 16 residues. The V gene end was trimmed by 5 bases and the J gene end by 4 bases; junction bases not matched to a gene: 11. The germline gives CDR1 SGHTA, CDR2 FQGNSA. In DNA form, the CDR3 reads TGTGCCAGCAGCCCCTCCTCTAGCGGCAATTACAATGAGCAGTTCTTC. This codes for CASSPSSSGNYNEQFF.

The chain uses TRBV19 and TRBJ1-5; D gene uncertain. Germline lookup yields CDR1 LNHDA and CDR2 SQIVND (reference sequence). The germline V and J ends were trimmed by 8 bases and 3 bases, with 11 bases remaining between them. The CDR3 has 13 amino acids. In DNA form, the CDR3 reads TGTGCCAGTCGTTCACCGTTCAATCAGCCCCAGCATTTT. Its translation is CASRSPFNQPQHF.

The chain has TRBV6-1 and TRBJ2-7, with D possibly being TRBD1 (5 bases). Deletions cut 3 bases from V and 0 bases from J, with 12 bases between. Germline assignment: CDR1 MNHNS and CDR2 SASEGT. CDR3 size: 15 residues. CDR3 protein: CASSEETVRSYEQYF. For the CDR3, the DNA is TGTGCCAGCAGTGAGGAGACAGTCCGCTCCTACGAGCAGTACTTC.

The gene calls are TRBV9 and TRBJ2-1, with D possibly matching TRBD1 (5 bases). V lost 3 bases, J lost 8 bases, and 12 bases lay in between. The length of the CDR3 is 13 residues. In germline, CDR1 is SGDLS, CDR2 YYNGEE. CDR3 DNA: TGTGCCAGCAGCGGCGGACAACCCGATGAGCAGTTCTTC. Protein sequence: CASSGGQPDEQFF.

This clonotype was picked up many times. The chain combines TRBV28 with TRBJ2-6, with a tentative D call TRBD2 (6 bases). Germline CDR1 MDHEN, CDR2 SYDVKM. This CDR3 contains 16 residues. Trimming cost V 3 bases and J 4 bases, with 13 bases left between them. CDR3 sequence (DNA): TGTGCCAGCAGTTTGGGGGGAGCTTCGGGGGCCAACGTCCTGACTTTC. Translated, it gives CASSLGGASGANVLTF. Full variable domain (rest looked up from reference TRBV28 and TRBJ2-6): DVKVTQSSRYLVKRTGEKVFLECVQDMDHENMFWYRQDPGLGLRLIYFSYDVKMKEKGDIPEGYSVSREKKERFSLILESASTNQTSMYLCASSLGGASGANVLTFGAGSRLTVL.

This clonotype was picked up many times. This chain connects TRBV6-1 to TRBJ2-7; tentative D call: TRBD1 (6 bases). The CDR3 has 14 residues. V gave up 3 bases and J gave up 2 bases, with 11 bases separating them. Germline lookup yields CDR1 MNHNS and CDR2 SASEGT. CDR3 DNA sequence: TGTGCCAGCAGTGAGCGAGACAGGCCCTACGAGCAGTACTTC. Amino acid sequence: CASSERDRPYEQYF.

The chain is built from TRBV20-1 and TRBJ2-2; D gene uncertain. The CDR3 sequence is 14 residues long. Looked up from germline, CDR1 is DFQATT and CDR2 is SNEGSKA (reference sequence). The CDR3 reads CRLPWEPNTGELFF. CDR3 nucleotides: TGCAGACTGCCCTGGGAACCGAACACCGGGGAGCTGTTTTTT.

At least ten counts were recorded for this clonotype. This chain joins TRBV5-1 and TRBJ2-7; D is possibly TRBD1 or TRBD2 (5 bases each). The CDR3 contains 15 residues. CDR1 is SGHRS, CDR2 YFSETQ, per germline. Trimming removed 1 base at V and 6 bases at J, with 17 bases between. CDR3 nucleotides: TGCGCCAGCAGCTTGTCTGGGACGGAGAACGGCGAGCAGTACTTC. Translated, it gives CASSLSGTENGEQYF.

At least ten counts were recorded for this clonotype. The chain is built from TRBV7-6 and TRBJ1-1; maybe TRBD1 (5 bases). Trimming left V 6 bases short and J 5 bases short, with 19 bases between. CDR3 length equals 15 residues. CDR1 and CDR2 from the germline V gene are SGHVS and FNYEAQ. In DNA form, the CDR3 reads TGTGCCAGCAGACCAAGAGAGCGGGGGGTTACTGAAGCTTTCTTT. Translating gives CASRPRERGVTEAFF.

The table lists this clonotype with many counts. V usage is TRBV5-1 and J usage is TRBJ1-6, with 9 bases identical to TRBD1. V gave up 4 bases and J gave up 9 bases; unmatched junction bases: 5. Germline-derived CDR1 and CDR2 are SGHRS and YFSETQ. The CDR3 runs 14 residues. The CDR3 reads CASSKDRGGSPLHF. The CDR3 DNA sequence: TGCGCCAGCAGCAAGGACAGGGGCGGTTCACCCCTCCACTTT.

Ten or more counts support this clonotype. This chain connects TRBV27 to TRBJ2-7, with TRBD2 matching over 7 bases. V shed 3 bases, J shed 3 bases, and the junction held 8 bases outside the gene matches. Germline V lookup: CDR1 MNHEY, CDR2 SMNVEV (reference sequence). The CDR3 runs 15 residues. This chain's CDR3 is CASSFGLAENYEQYF. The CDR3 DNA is TGTGCCAGCAGTTTCGGCCTAGCGGAAAACTACGAGCAGTACTTC.

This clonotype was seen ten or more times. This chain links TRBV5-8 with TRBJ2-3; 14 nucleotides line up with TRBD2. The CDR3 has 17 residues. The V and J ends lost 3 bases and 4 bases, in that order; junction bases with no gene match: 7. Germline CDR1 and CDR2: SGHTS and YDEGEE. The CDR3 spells CASSSDGLAGGADTQYF. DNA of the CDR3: TGTGCCAGCAGCTCCGATGGACTAGCGGGAGGTGCAGATACGCAGTATTTT.

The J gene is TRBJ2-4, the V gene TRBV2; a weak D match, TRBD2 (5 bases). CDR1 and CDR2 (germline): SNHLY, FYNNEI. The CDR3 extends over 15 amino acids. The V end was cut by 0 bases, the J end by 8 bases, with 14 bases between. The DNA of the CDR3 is TGTGCCAGCAGTGAAGCCGGGCCCCCCGGGGACATTCAGTACTTC. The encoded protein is CASSEAGPPGDIQYF. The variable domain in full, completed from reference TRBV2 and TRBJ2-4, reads EPEVTQTPSHQVTQMGQEVILRCVPISNHLYFYWYRQILGQKVEFLVSFYNNEISEKSEIFDDQFSVERPDGSNFTLKIRSTKLEDSAMYFCASSEAGPPGDIQYFGAGTRLSVL.

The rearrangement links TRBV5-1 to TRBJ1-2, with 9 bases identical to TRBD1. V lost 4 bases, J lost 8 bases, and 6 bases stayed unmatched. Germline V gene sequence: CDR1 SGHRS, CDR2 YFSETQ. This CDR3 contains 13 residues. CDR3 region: CASSPRDREGYTF. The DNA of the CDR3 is TGCGCCAGCAGCCCCCGGGACAGGGAAGGCTACACCTTC.

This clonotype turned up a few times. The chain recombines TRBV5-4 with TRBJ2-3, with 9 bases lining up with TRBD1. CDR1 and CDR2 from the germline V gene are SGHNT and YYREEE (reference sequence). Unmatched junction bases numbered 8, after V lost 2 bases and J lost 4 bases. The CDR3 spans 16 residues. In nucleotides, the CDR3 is TGTGCCAGCAGCTTACCGGGACAGGGTGTCTCAGATACGCAGTATTTT. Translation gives CASSLPGQGVSDTQYF.

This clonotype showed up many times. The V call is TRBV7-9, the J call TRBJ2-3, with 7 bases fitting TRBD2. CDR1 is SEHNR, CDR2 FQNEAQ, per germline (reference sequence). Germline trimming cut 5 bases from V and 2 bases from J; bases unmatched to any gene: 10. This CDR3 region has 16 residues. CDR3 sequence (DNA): TGTGCCAGCAGCCTCCCGCAGCGGGGATTCACAGATACGCAGTATTTT. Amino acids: CASSLPQRGFTDTQYF. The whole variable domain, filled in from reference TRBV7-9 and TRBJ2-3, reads DTGVSQNPRHKITKRGQNVTFRCDPISEHNRLYWYRQTLGQGPEFLTYFQNEAQLEKSRLLSDRFSAERPKGSFSTLEIQRTEQGDSAMYLCASSLPQRGFTDTQYFGPGTRLTVL.

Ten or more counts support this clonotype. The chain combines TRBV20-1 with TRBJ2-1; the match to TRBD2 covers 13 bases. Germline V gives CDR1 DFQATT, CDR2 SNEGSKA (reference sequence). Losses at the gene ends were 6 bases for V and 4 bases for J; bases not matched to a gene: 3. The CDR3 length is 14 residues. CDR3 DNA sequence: TGCAGTGCGGGACTAGCGGGATTGTACAATGAGCAGTTCTTC. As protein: CSAGLAGLYNEQFF.

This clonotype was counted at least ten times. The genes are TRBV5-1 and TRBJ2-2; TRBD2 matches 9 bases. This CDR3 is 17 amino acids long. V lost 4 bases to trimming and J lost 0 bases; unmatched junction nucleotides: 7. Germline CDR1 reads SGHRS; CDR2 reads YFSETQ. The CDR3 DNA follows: TGCGCCAGCAGCGGACAGAGGACTAGCGCGAACACCGGGGAGCTGTTTTTT. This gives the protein CASSGQRTSANTGELFF. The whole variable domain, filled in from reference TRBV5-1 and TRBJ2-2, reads KAGVTQTPRYLIKTRGQQVTLSCSPISGHRSVSWYQQTPGQGLQFLFEYFSETQRNKGNFPGRFSGRQFSNSRSEMNVSTLELGDSALYLCASSGQRTSANTGELFFGEGSRLTVL.